This is a list of T cell receptor beta chains from one sample in a study of CD8 T cells in Susac syndrome. TCRdb itself ran the immunoSEQ multiplex PCR reads through MiXCR, one entry per CDR3 protein. This table holds 75,000 to 100,000 distinct CDR3 sequences, over 85% found once. Specimen: CD8+ T cells from PBMCs. The receptors here all came from a human donor with Susac syndrome. Both conserved end residues are part of each CDR3. Each record gives: J gene, V gene, clone size, D gene, CDR3 DNA, CDR3 protein. A D gene is named only where the DNA matches it firmly. Clone size is shown for a subset of rows, as once, few, many or a class of expanded clone.

TRBJ2-2 | TRBV28 | once | NA | TGTGCCAGCAGCCCGGGTGAGGGGGCCGGGGAGCTGTTTTTT | CASSPGEGAGELFF
TRBJ1-4 | TRBV13 | NA | NA | TGTGCCAGCAGCATCGACACGAGTAATGAAAAACTGTTTTTT | CASSIDTSNEKLFF
TRBJ2-2 | TRBV5-6 | NA | NA | TGTGCCAGCAGCTTGGCCGGAAGCGGGAACACCGGGGAGCTGTTTTTT | CASSLAGSGNTGELFF
TRBJ2-7 | TRBV4-3 | NA | NA | TGCGCCAGCAGCCGGGGCAGGGATATTTCCTACGAGCAGTACTTC | CASSRGRDISYEQYF
TRBJ1-2 | TRBV13 | NA | NA | TGTGCCAGCACCTCGGGGGATGGCTACACCTTC | CASTSGDGYTF
TRBJ2-1 | TRBV27 | once | NA | TGTGCCAGCAGTTTCGGGCTGGGGGTGGACAATGAGCAGTTCTTC | CASSFGLGVDNEQFF
TRBJ2-7 | TRBV20-1 | NA | NA | TGCAGTGCTAGAGATCGTGGGGTTTACGAGCAGTACTTC | CSARDRGVYEQYF
TRBJ1-4 | TRBV7-8 | NA | TRBD1 | TGTGCCAGCAGCTTAGTGGGGACAGGGGGCCGAACTAATGAAAAACTGTTTTTT | CASSLVGTGGRTNEKLFF
TRBJ2-1 | TRBV5-4 | once | NA | TGTGCCAGCAGCTCGACGGGTGAGCAGTTCTTC | CASSSTGEQFF
TRBJ1-1 | TRBV29-1 | NA | NA | TGCAGCGTTAGTGGGGTCACTGAAGCTTTCTTT | CSVSGVTEAFF
TRBJ1-6 | TRBV11-2 | once | NA | TGTGCCAGCAGCTTCCCACCGAATTCACCCCTCCACTTT | CASSFPPNSPLHF
TRBJ1-5 | TRBV19 | NA | NA | TGTGCCAGTAGTAGTTGGGGCGAGGGCAATCAGCCCCAGCATTTT | CASSSWGEGNQPQHF
TRBJ2-2 | TRBV12-3/TRBV12-4 | NA | TRBD1 | TGTGCCAGCAGCCCGAACAGGGGGACGGGCACCGGGGAGCTGTTTTTT | CASSPNRGTGTGELFF
TRBJ2-7 | TRBV29-1 | NA | NA | TGCAGCGCCTGGGACGGCTATCCCTCCTACGAGCAGTACTTC | CSAWDGYPSYEQYF
TRBJ2-7 | TRBV20-1 | NA | NA | TGCAGTGCCACCTCGGACCAAGCCTACGAGCAGTACTTC | CSATSDQAYEQYF
TRBJ1-2 | TRBV6-5 | NA | NA | TGTGCCAGCAGTCCGACGGACAGTGTCTATGGCTACACCTTC | CASSPTDSVYGYTF
TRBJ2-5 | TRBV12-3/TRBV12-4 | NA | NA | TGTGCCAGCTCGCGTGGGGAGACCCAGTACTTC | CASSRGETQYF
TRBJ1-6 | TRBV5-4 | NA | NA | TGTGCCAGCAGCTTGGCCATGGGGGACTTTTCACCCCTCCACTTT | CASSLAMGDFSPLHF
TRBJ2-7 | TRBV30 | NA | NA | TGTGCCTGGAGGGTGGGACACATCTACGAGCAGTACTTC | CAWRVGHIYEQYF
TRBJ2-3 | TRBV19 | NA | TRBD2 | TGTGCCAGTAGTCCTCGCTCTCCCTCCGGACTAGTACTCACAGATACGCAGTATTTT | CASSPRSPSGLVLTDTQYF
TRBJ2-6 | TRBV24-1 | NA | TRBD2 | TGTGCCACCAGTGATTCTAGCGGGGTACTTTCTGGGGCCAACGTCCTGACTTTC | CATSDSSGVLSGANVLTF
TRBJ2-1 | TRBV20-1 | few | TRBD1 | TGCAGTGCTAGAGATCGCCGGGACAGGGCCTACAATGAGCAGTTCTTC | CSARDRRDRAYNEQFF
TRBJ2-4 | TRBV7-9 | NA | NA | TGTGCCAGCAGCCCCGGACTAGCCAAAAACATTCAGTACTTC | CASSPGLAKNIQYF
TRBJ2-7 | TRBV30 | NA | NA | TGTGCCTGGAGCTTAGGAGGGGGCTACGAGCAGTACTTC | CAWSLGGGYEQYF
TRBJ1-2 | TRBV20-1 | NA | NA | TGCAGTGCTAGAGATGAGGAGGGTTGGTCTAACTATGGCTACACCTTC | CSARDEEGWSNYGYTF
TRBJ2-3 | TRBV27 | NA | NA | TGTGCCAGCAGCCGATCTCGGGGGGCCGGGACAGATACGCAGTATTTT | CASSRSRGAGTDTQYF
TRBJ2-7 | TRBV4-2 | NA | NA | TGTGCCAGCAGCCAAGAATCGCACAGCGGAGGGACCTACGAGCAGTACTTC | CASSQESHSGGTYEQYF
TRBJ2-7 | TRBV15 | once | NA | TGTGCCACCAGCAGAGACTCCTACGAGCAGTACTTC | CATSRDSYEQYF
TRBJ2-4 | TRBV9 | NA | NA | TGTGCCAGCAGCGGAATACAAAACATTCAGTACTTC | CASSGIQNIQYF
TRBJ2-2 | TRBV9 | NA | NA | TGTGCCAGCACCATAAACACCGGGGAGCTGTTTTTT | CASTINTGELFF
TRBJ1-5 | TRBV28 | NA | TRBD1 | TGTGCCAGCAGTTTAGAGACAGGGGGCGGACAGCCCCAGCATTTT | CASSLETGGGQPQHF
TRBJ1-5 | TRBV7-9 | few | TRBD1 | TGTGCCAGCAGCTTAGCTGGACAGGGAGATCAGCCCCAGCATTTT | CASSLAGQGDQPQHF
TRBJ2-1 | TRBV5-4 | NA | NA | TGTGCCAGCAGCTGGGGAGGTGGGACCACAGGCTTCCATGAGCAGTTCTTC | CASSWGGGTTGFHEQFF
TRBJ2-1 | TRBV6-1 | few | TRBD2 | TGTGCCAGCAGTCCTAGCGGGGGGAACTACAATGAGCAGTTCTTC | CASSPSGGNYNEQFF
TRBJ2-5 | TRBV5-4 | NA | TRBD1 | TGTGCCAGCAGCTGGGGACAGGGCCTCGAGACCCAGTACTTC | CASSWGQGLETQYF
TRBJ1-6 | TRBV4-1 | NA | NA | TGCGCCAGCAGCCAAGAGGCCGGAGCCTATAATTCACCCCTCCACTTT | CASSQEAGAYNSPLHF
TRBJ1-5 | TRBV12-3/TRBV12-4 | NA | NA | TGTGCCAGCAGTTTAGGCACTAATCAGCCCCAGCATTTT | CASSLGTNQPQHF
TRBJ2-5 | TRBV19 | NA | NA | TGTGCCAGCGGGTGGCCCCAGTACTTC | CASGWPQYF
TRBJ2-5 | TRBV13 | once | TRBD1 | TGTGCCAGCAGCCTCAATTCTGACAGGGAAAAGACCCAGTACTTC | CASSLNSDREKTQYF
TRBJ2-4 | TRBV25-1 | NA | NA | TGTGCCAGCAGTACCGGGACACATGAAAACATTCAGTACTTC | CASSTGTHENIQYF
TRBJ2-3 | TRBV29-1 | NA | NA | TGCAGCGTTGATTTCTCGGGCCTCAACGGTTTGGATACGCAGTATTTT | CSVDFSGLNGLDTQYF
TRBJ2-5 | TRBV7-8 | NA | TRBD2 | TGTGCCAGCAGTCTACAGAGGGGACTAGGGAAGCAAGAGACCCAGTACTTC | CASSLQRGLGKQETQYF
TRBJ2-7 | TRBV29-1 | NA | TRBD1 | TGCAGCGTTGAAGATGGGGACAGGGACTACGAGCAGTACTTC | CSVEDGDRDYEQYF
TRBJ2-7 | TRBV18 | NA | TRBD2 | TGTGCCAGCTCACCACCGCGGGAGAACGAGCAGTACTTC | CASSPPRENEQYF
TRBJ2-1 | TRBV24-1 | NA | TRBD1 | TGTGCCACCAGTGATTTGTCCGGGACAGGTGCGAATGAGCAGTTCTTC | CATSDLSGTGANEQFF
TRBJ2-1 | TRBV6-4 | NA | TRBD1 | TGTGCCAGCAGTGCCGAGACAGGGACCTACAATGAGCAGTTCTTC | CASSAETGTYNEQFF
TRBJ1-6 | TRBV2 | NA | NA | TGTGCCAGCAGTGAGGACCGGGGGCCCCTCCACTTT | CASSEDRGPLHF
TRBJ2-7 | TRBV27 | NA | NA | TGTGCCAGCAGTTTACGGGCTAGTCCGGGAGAGCAGTACTTC | CASSLRASPGEQYF
TRBJ1-2 | TRBV4-3 | once | NA | TGCGCCAGCAGCCAAGACGAAGGGGCAGGAGCAGTCTATGGCTACACCTTC | CASSQDEGAGAVYGYTF
TRBJ1-1 | TRBV29-1 | NA | NA | TGCAGCGCCCTTGGAGCTTTCTTT | CSALGAFF
TRBJ1-1 | TRBV25-1 | NA | NA | TGTGCCAGCAGTGACAGGGGTGACACTGAAGCTTTCTTT | CASSDRGDTEAFF
TRBJ1-5 | TRBV27 | NA | NA | TGTGCCAGCAGTTTATGGGGTAGCAATCAGCCCCAGCATTTT | CASSLWGSNQPQHF
TRBJ1-1 | TRBV5-1 | NA | NA | TGCGCCAGCACTCCGGGACAATTGAACACTGAAGCTTTCTTT | CASTPGQLNTEAFF